This is a list of T cell receptor beta chains from one sample in a study of blood T cells in healthy people across ages. One entry per CDR3 protein, called by TCRdb with MiXCR from the 5' RACE reads. The table includes about 670,000 distinct CDR3 sequences, around 38% detected once. Sequencing was carried out using blood. All receptors come from a man older than 75 in good health. Both conserved end residues are part of each CDR3. D genes are given only for firm matches. Some rows mark clone size as missing; the rest say once, few, many or name a class of expanded clone.

D gene	V gene	clone size	J gene	CDR3 protein
TRBD1	TRBV9	many	TRBJ2-5	CASSASGQGRETQYF
.	TRBV6-1	.	.	CAGSDRAFHEQYF
TRBD2	TRBV6-5	many	TRBJ2-7	CASSDSGMSSYEQYF
.	TRBV5-1	few	TRBJ2-2	CASTPFGANTGELFF
.	TRBV4-1	.	TRBJ2-1	CASSQPAASAYNEQFF
.	TRBV10-1	.	TRBJ2-1	CASSETDEQFF
.	TRBV20-1	.	TRBJ2-5	CSASDPSKKETQYF
.	TRBV15	few	TRBJ2-5	CATSRDAQGPETQYF
.	TRBV29-1	.	TRBJ2-1	CSVKNNTNNEQFF
.	TRBV7-9	.	TRBJ2-7	CARSVTLNNEQYF
TRBD2	TRBV7-6	.	TRBJ2-5	CASSPSGANEQYF
.	TRBV5-1	.	TRBJ2-3	CASGRDRITDTQYF
.	TRBV6-1	few	TRBJ2-7	CASSPPFWGSGLLRGGQYEQYF
.	TRBV28	.	TRBJ2-7	CASRPSGTYEQYF
.	TRBV6-2/TRBV6-3	.	TRBJ1-5	CASRREESSGNQPQHF
.	TRBV6-2/TRBV6-3	few	TRBJ2-1	CASNPWGAGDNEQFF
.	TRBV16	few	TRBJ2-2	CASSQQATGELFF
TRBD1	TRBV7-9	.	.	CASNSPGQGSFEQYF
TRBD2	TRBV7-3	few	TRBJ2-5	CASSRDSLTSGSAETQYF
.	TRBV7-6	.	TRBJ1-4	CASSLDGDEKLFF
TRBD2	TRBV27	few	TRBJ2-5	CASSLTSGRSEQYF
TRBD1	TRBV7-2	few	TRBJ1-5	CASSPQTGRGDQPQHF
.	TRBV21-1	many	TRBJ2-7	CASKRPGQKIYYEQYF
TRBD1	TRBV2	many	TRBJ2-5	CASSGLTGRETQYF
TRBD1	TRBV28	few	TRBJ1-2	CASKMDRGSYGYTF
TRBD2	TRBV4-3	few	TRBJ2-3	CASSRLAGALTDTQYF
.	TRBV7-2	few	TRBJ2-1	CASSLVARSYNEQFF
TRBD2	TRBV5-1	.	TRBJ2-7	CASSLEAGRYNEQYF
TRBD2	TRBV4-1	few	TRBJ2-5	CASSPNSGGQETQYF
.	TRBV6-5	many	TRBJ2-5	CASSPPLYQETQYF
.	TRBV3-1	.	TRBJ2-7	CASSQTDGAYEQYF
TRBD1	TRBV12-3/TRBV12-4	.	.	CASGTGGRAGGYEQYF
TRBD2	TRBV3-1	few	TRBJ2-1	CASSQLRLAGVSYNEQFF
.	TRBV14	.	TRBJ2-1	CASSQDRAKEQFF
.	TRBV6-5	.	TRBJ1-1	CASRYGNPNTEAFF
TRBD1	TRBV30	.	TRBJ1-4	CAWSVMGQGDEKLFF
TRBD1	TRBV12-3/TRBV12-4	.	TRBJ2-7	CASSETGLGDEQYF
.	TRBV29-1	many	TRBJ2-5	CSVGAGGQETQYF
.	TRBV12-3/TRBV12-4	.	TRBJ2-1	CASSPRAGHYNEQFF
.	TRBV20-1	.	TRBJ1-2	CSPTANYGYTF
TRBD1	TRBV3-1	.	TRBJ1-4	CASSIPGQNEKLFF
.	TRBV6-4	few	TRBJ2-1	CASTGVFHNEQFF